This T cell receptor beta chain was documented in a study of blood T cells in healthy people across ages. At the level of the study: Capture via template switching afforded approximately one barcoded beta molecule per two T cells.

V was cut by 4 bases and J by 7 bases, with 16 bases left in between. The CDR3 spans 14 residues. The germline CDR1 and CDR2 sequences are MNHEY and SVGEGT. This clonotype was found many times. The authors ran a second PCR of about 7 to 11 cycles using a sample-barcoded 5' primer and a J-beta primer mix. Tagging of each cDNA molecule was performed by a template-switch adaptor with 12 random nucleotides. TCRdb fed the 5' RACE reads into MiXCR, producing one record per CDR3 protein. Of approximately 700,000 distinct CDR3 sequences in the sample, 32% were seen once. Peripheral blood from each donor was collected in a volume of 8.5 to 10 milliliters.

The V and J genes are TRBV6-2 or TRBV6-3 and TRBJ2-5; perhaps D is TRBD1 or TRBD2 (5 bases each). This clonotype originated in a woman older than 75 in good health. The specimen was blood. CDR3 nucleotides: TGTGCCAGCAGTTCGGAGAGGGGAAGGCGGACCCAGTACTTC. This codes for CASSSERGRRTQYF.